This T cell receptor beta chain was found in a study of blood T cell repertoires in COVID-19. CDR3 size: 18 residues. Germline V gene sequence: CDR1 KGHSH, CDR2 LQKENI. V shed 1 base and J 0 bases; nucleotides not matched to a gene: 8. Data came from immunoSEQ multiplex PCR; TCRdb stores just in-frame clones and leaves some out. The data contain 150,000 to 200,000 clones, around nine tenths of them seen just once; the ten biggest clones take up around 3.5%. Source material: peripheral blood. This chain uses TRBV18 with TRBJ1-1; 10 bases are shared with TRBD1. This sequence was found in a man aged 65 to 85 with acute or convalescent COVID-19. CDR3 region: CASSPLSGQGLMNTEAFF. CDR3 coding DNA: TGTGCCAGCTCACCACTTTCGGGACAGGGGCTCATGAACACTGAAGCTTTCTTT.